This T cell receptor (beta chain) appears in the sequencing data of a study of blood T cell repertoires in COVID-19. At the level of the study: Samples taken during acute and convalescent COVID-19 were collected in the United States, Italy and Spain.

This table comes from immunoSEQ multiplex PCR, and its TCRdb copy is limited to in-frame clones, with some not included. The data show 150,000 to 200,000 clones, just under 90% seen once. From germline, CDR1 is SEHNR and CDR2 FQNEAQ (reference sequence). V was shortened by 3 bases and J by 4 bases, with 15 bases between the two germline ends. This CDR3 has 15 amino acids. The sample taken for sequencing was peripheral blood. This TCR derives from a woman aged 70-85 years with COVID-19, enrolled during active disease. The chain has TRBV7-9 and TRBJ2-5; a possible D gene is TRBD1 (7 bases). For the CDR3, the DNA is TGTGCCAGCAGCTTCGGGGGTACAGGGGTAGAGACCCAGTACTTC. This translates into CASSFGGTGVETQYF.